This TCR beta chain was identified during a study of blood T cell repertoires in COVID-19. Whole-study context: The analysed material was cDNA or gDNA that came from T cells, B-cell-depleted T cells, or PBMCs.

This CDR3 is 15 amino acids long. V was trimmed by 5 bases and J by 7 bases, leaving 21 bases between them. The germline gives CDR1 MNHEY, CDR2 SMNVEV (reference sequence). Clones were read by immunoSEQ multiplex PCR, and TCRdb kept only the in-frame ones, dropping some. The table lists around 66,000 clones, roughly 75% of them singletons. Material for sequencing was peripheral blood. This TCR was recovered from a human donor in a cohort sampled during active COVID-19. V gene TRBV27 combines with J gene TRBJ2-7; a possible D gene is TRBD2 (5 bases). The CDR3 nucleotides are TGTGCCAGCAGTCTCACGTGGTTGAGGGCGACAGAGCAGTACTTC. This translates into CASSLTWLRATEQYF.